This TCR beta chain was captured by sequencing in a study of beta chain features in type 1 diabetes. There are a few counts of this clone. The isolated RNA, all of it, was reverse transcribed, so expressed TCRB transcripts were what got sequenced. Clones were sequenced by immunoSEQ multiplex PCR, and TCRdb holds only the in-frame ones, with some missing. The top ten hold 0.065% of the sample, which has around 430,000 clones, about 30% seen once. Sequenced input: naive CD4+ T cells from blood. The receptor's source is a man younger than 30 in good health.

The DNA of the CDR3 is TGCAGCGCCGGCGGACAGGAGCAGTACTTC. It encodes CSAGGQEQYF. This chain joins TRBV29-1 and TRBJ2-7, with D maybe TRBD1 (6 bases). CDR1 and CDR2 (germline): SQVTM, ANQGSEA. There are 10 residues in the CDR3. V was trimmed by 7 bases and J by 7 bases, leaving 11 bases between them.